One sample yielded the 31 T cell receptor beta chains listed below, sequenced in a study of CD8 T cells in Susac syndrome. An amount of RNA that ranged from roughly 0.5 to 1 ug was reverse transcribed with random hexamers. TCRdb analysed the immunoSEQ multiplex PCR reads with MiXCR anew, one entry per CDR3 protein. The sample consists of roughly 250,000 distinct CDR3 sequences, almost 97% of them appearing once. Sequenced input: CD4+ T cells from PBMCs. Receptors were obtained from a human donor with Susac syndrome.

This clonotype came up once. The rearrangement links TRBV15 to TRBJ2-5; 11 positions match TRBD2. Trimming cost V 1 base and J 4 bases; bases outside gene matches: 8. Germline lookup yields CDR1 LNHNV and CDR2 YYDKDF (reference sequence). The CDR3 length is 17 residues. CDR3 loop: CATSRGALAGVGETQYF. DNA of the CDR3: TGTGCCACCAGCAGAGGGGCACTAGCGGGAGTGGGAGAGACCCAGTACTTC.

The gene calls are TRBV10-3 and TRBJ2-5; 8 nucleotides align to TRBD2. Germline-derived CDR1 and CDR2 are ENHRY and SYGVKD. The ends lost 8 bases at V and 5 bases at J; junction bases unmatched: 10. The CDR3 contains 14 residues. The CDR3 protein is CAIGSTSESETQYF. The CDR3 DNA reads TGTGCCATCGGGTCGACTAGCGAATCGGAGACCCAGTACTTC.

CDR3 amino acids: CASSPIRSGSTDTQYF. The CDR3 DNA follows: TGTGCCAGCAGCCCCATAAGGAGCGGAAGCACAGATACGCAGTATTTT. The chain has TRBV27 and TRBJ2-3, with D maybe TRBD2 (5 bases). Per germline, CDR1 MNHEY and CDR2 SMNVEV (reference sequence). The CDR3 spans 16 residues. Trimming cost V 6 bases and J 0 bases, with 16 bases left between them.

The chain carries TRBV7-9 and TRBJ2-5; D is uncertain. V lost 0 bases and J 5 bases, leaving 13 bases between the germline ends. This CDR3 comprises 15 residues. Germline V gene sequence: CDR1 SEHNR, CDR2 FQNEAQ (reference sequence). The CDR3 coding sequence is TGTGCCAGCAGCTTAGCGGCGGTCTCCGGGGAGACCCAGTACTTC. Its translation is CASSLAAVSGETQYF.

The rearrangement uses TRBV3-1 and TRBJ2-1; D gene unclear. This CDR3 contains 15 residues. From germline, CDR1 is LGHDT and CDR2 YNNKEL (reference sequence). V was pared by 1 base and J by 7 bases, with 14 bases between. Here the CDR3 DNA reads TGTGCCAGCAGCCAAGCGCACGGCTACCGGAATGAGCAGTTCTTC. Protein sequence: CASSQAHGYRNEQFF.

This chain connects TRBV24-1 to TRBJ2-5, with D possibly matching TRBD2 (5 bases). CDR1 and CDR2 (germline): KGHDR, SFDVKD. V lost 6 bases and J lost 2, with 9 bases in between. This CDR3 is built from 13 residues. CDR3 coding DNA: TGTGCCACCAGTTACCCGGGACAAGAGACCCAGTACTTC. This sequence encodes CATSYPGQETQYF.

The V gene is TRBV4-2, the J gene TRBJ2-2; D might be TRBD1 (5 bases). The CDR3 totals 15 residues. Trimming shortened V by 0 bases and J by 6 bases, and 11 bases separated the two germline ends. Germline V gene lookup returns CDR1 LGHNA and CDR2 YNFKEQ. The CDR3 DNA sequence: TGTGCCAGCAGCCAAGATGCAGGGTGGGCCGGGGAGCTGTTTTTT. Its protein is CASSQDAGWAGELFF.

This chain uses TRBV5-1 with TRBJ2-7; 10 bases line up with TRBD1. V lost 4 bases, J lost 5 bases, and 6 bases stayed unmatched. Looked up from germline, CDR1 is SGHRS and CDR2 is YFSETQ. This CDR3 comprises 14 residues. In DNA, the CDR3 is TGCGCCAGCAGCGTCGACAGGGGGCCGCACGAGCAGTACTTC. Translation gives CASSVDRGPHEQYF.

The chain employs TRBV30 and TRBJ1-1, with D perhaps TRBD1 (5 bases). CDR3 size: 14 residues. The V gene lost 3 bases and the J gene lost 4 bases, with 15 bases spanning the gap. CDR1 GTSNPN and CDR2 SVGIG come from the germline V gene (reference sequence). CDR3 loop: CAWRGGRVGTEAFF. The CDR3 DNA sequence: TGTGCCTGGAGAGGCGGCAGGGTGGGCACTGAAGCTTTCTTT.

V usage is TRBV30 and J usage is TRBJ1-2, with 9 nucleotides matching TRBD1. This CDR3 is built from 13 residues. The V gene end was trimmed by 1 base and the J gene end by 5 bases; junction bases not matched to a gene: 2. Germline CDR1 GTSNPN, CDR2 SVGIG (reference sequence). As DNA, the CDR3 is TGTGCCTGGAGTGCGACAGGGGGGTATGGCTACACCTTC. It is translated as CAWSATGGYGYTF.

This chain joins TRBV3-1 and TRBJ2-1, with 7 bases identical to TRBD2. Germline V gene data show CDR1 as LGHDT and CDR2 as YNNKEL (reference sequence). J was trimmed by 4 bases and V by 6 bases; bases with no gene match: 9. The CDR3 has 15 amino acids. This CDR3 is CASSRGSGYYNEQFF. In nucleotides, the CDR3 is TGTGCCAGCAGTCGCGGGAGCGGTTATTACAATGAGCAGTTCTTC.

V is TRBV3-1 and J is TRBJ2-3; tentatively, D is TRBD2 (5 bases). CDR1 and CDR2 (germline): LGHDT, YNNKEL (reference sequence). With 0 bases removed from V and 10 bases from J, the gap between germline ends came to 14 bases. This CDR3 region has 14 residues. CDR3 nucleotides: TGTGCCAGCAGCCAAGAGGGCGGAGGAATCGCGCAGTATTTT. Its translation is CASSQEGGGIAQYF.

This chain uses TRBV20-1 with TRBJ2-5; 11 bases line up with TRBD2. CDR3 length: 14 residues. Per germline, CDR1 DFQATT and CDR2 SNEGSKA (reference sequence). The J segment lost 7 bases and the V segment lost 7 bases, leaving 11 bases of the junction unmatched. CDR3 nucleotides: TGCAGTGGCGGGACTAGCGGTTTCGGGGGGACCCAGTACTTC. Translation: CSGGTSGFGGTQYF.

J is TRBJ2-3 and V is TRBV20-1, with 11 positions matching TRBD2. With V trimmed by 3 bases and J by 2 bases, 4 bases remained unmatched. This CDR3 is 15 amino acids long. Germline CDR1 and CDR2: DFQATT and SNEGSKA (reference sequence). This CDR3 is CSASRTSGPTDTQYF. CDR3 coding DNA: TGCAGTGCTAGCAGGACTAGCGGGCCCACAGATACGCAGTATTTT.

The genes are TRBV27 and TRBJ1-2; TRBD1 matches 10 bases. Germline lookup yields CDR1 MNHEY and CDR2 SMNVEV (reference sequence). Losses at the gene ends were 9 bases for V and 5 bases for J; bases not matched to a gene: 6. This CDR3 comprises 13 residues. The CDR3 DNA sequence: TGTGCCAGTAGCGACAGGGGGCAATATGGCTACACCTTC. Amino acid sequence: CASSDRGQYGYTF.

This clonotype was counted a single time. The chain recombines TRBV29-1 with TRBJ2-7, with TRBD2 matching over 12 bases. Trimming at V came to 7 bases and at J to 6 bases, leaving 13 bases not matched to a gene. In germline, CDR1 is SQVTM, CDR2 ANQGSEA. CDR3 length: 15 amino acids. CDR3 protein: CSGGEGLAGGLEQYF. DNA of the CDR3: TGCAGCGGTGGAGAGGGGCTAGCGGGAGGGCTCGAGCAGTACTTC.

The CDR3 region is CASSWAGGPSDTQYF. In DNA form, the CDR3 reads TGTGCCAGCAGCTGGGCGGGAGGGCCTTCAGATACGCAGTATTTT. This rearrangement joins TRBV7-2 to TRBJ2-3, with 9 bases fitting TRBD2. The ends lost 4 bases at V and 4 bases at J; junction bases unmatched: 6. Germline V gene lookup returns CDR1 SGHTA and CDR2 FQGNSA. The CDR3 covers 15 residues.

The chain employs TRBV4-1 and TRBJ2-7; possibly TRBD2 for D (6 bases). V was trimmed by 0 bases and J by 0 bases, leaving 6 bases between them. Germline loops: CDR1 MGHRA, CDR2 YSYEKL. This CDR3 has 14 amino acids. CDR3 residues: CASSQDGSSYEQYF. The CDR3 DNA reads TGCGCCAGCAGCCAAGACGGGAGCTCCTACGAGCAGTACTTC.

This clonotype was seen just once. CDR3 coding DNA: TGTGCCAGTAGCACTTTCGTTGGGACAGATACGCAGTATTTT. This sequence encodes CASSTFVGTDTQYF. This sequence joins TRBV19 and TRBJ2-3, with D unclear. The CDR3 consists of 14 residues. V was clipped by 6 bases and J by 3 bases, with 13 bases between them. CDR1 is LNHDA and CDR2 is SQIVND in the germline V gene (reference sequence).

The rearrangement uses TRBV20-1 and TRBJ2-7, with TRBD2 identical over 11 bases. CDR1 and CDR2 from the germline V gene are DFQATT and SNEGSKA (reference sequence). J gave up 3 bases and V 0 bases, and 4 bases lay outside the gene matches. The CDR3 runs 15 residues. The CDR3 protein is CSARDLSGRDYEQYF. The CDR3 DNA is TGCAGTGCTAGAGATCTTAGCGGGAGGGACTACGAGCAGTACTTC.

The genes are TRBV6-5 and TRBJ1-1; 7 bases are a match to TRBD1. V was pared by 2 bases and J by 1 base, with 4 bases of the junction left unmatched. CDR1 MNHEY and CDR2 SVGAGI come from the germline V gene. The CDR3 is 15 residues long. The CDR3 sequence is CASSYGTARNTEAFF. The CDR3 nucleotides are TGTGCCAGCAGTTACGGGACAGCGAGGAACACTGAAGCTTTCTTT.

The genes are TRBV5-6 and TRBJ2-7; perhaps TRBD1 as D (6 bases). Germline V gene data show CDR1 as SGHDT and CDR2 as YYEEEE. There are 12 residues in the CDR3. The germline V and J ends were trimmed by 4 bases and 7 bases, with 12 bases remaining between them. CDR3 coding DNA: TGTGCCAGCAGCATGTCTAGGGGGGAGCAGTACTTC. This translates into CASSMSRGEQYF.

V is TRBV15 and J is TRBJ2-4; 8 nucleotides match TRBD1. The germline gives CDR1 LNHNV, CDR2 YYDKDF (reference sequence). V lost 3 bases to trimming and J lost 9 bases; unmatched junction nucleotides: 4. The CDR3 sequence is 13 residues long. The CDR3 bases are TGTGCCACCAGCAGGCGACAGGGGCCCATTCAGTACTTC. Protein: CATSRRQGPIQYF.

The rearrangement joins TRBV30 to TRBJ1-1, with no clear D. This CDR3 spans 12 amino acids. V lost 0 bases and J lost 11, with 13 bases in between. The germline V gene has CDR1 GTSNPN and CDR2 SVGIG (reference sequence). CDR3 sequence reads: CAWSVLLGRAFF. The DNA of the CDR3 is TGTGCCTGGAGTGTACTATTGGGTAGGGCTTTCTTT.

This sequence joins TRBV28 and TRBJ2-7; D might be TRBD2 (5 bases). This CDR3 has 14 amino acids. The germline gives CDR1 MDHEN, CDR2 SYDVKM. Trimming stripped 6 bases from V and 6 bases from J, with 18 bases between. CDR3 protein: CASSPSWAGSEQYF. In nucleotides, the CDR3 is TGTGCCAGCAGCCCGTCCTGGGCGGGTTCCGAGCAGTACTTC.

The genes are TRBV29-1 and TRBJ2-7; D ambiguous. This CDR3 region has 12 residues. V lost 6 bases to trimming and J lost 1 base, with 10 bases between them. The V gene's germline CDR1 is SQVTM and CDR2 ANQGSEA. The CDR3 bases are TGCAGCGTGTTAGGCGTTTCCTACGAGCAGTACTTC. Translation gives CSVLGVSYEQYF.

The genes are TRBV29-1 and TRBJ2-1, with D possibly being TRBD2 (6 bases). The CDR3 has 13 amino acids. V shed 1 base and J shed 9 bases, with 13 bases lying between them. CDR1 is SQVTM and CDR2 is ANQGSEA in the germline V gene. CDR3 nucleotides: TGCAGCGTTGAAGGACTAGAACGAACTGAGCAGTTCTTC. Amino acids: CSVEGLERTEQFF.

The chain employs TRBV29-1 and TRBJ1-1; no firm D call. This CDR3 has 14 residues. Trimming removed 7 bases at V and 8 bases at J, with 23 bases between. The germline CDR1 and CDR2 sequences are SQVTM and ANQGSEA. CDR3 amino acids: CSAGYGMSSFEAFF. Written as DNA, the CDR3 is TGCAGCGCTGGGTACGGTATGAGTAGTTTCGAAGCTTTCTTT. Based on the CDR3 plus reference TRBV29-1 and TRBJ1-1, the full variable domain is SAVISQKPSRDICQRGTSLTIQCQVDSQVTMMFWYRQQPGQSLTLIATANQGSEATYESGFVIDKFPISRPNLTFSTLTVSNMSPEDSSIYLCSAGYGMSSFEAFFGQGTRLTVV.

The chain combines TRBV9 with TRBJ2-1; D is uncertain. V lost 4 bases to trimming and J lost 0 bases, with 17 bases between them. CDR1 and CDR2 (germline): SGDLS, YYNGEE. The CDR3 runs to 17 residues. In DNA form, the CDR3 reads TGTGCCAGCAGCCCTCGAGGTGGCTCAAGCTCCTACAATGAGCAGTTCTTC. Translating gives CASSPRGGSSSYNEQFF.

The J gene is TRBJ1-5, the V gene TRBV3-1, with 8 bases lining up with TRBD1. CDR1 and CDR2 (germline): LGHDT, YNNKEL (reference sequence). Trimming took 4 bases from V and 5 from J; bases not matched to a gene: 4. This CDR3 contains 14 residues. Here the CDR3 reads CASSRTGMDQPQHF. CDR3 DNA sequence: TGTGCCAGCAGCCGGACAGGGATGGATCAGCCCCAGCATTTT.

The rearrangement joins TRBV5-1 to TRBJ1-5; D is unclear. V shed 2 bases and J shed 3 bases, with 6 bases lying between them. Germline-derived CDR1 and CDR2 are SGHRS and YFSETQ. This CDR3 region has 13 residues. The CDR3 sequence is CASSFSTNQPQHF. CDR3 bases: TGCGCCAGCAGCTTCTCAACCAATCAGCCCCAGCATTTT.